The rows below give T cell receptor beta chains drawn from one sample of a study of shared clonotypes between healthy human individuals. Assay used: immunoSEQ multiplex PCR; TCRdb lists only in-frame clones, some missing. Here the sample spans roughly 2.5 million clones, around nine tenths being singletons. The material sequenced was naive CD4+ T cells sorted from blood. These receptors originate from a young man in good health. Each CDR3 is given with its conserved first and last residue. The D gene is left open where the match is weak. Expanded clones get a size class; other rows say once, few or many, or leave the size out.

D gene	V gene	clone size	J gene	CDR3 protein	CDR3 DNA
.	TRBV2	few	TRBJ1-6	CASSDGEGVYNSPLHF	TGTGCCAGCAGTGATGGTGAGGGTGTGTATAATTCACCCCTCCACTTT
.	TRBV27	.	TRBJ2-3	CASSQQGGATDTQYF	TGTGCCAGCAGCCAGCAGGGGGGGGCGACAGATACGCAGTATTTT
.	TRBV5-1	.	TRBJ1-5	CASSLDTGSNQPQHF	TGCGCCAGCAGCTTGGACACAGGGAGTAATCAGCCCCAGCATTTT
TRBD2	TRBV5-5	.	TRBJ2-1	CASSPLAGGFYNEQFF	TGTGCCAGCAGCCCTCTAGCGGGGGGCTTCTACAATGAGCAGTTCTTC
.	TRBV21-1	.	TRBJ2-7	CASSKEGGGEPSYEQYF	TGTGCCAGCAGCAAAGAAGGAGGTGGTGAGCCCTCCTACGAGCAGTACTTC
.	TRBV9	.	TRBJ1-4	CASSVDVSSYEKLFF	TGTGCCAGCAGCGTAGATGTGAGCTCCTACGAAAAACTGTTTTTT
.	TRBV19	once	TRBJ1-6	CASSIGIKDSPLHF	TGTGCCAGTAGTATTGGGATCAAGGATTCACCCCTCCACTTT
.	TRBV19	.	TRBJ2-1	CASSNPSGTGYNEQFF	TGTGCCAGTAGTAACCCTAGCGGGACAGGCTACAATGAGCAGTTCTTC
.	TRBV19	.	TRBJ2-5	CASSTGRLQETQYF	TGTGCCAGTAGTACCGGACGGCTGCAAGAGACCCAGTACTTC
TRBD2	TRBV5-1	.	TRBJ2-3	CASSLGTILRGSTDTQYF	TGCGCCAGCAGCTTAGGGACTATTCTGAGAGGGAGCACAGATACGCAGTATTTT